The 21 T cell receptor beta chains below all came from one sample that was sequenced in a study of molecular identifiers for immune sequencing clone quantification. TCRdb recomputed calls from the PCR reads with MiXCR, one row per CDR3 protein. The sample lists 460,000 or so distinct CDR3 sequences, over 20% occurring once. The material sequenced was naive CD8+ T cells from blood, with Jurkat cell RNA spiked in. Subset defined: FACS-sorted CD8+CD4-CCR7+CD45RA+ naive T cells. These TCRs come from a human donor in good health. Some libraries in this study had Jurkat cell RNA spiked in.

This clonotype was detected only a few times. This chain uses TRBV6-2 or TRBV6-3 with TRBJ2-7, with D maybe TRBD1 (5 bases). This CDR3 spans 14 amino acids. Germline CDR1 reads MNHEY; CDR2 reads SVGEGT. Trimming cost V 6 bases and J 2 bases, with 14 bases left between them. The CDR3 region has the DNA TGTGCCAGCAGGCGGCAGGGATTCGCCTACGAGCAGTACTTC. As protein: CASRRQGFAYEQYF.

This chain connects TRBV5-1 to TRBJ2-2; 7 bases are shared with TRBD1. The germline gives CDR1 SGHRS, CDR2 YFSETQ. The CDR3 runs to 16 residues. J lost 5 bases, V lost 4 bases, and 11 bases had no gene match. The CDR3 nucleotides read TGCGCCAGCAGCCGTAGACAGGGCCTTGGGACCGGGGAGCTGTTTTTT. Its protein product is CASSRRQGLGTGELFF.

This clonotype was observed many times. The chain is built from TRBV29-1 and TRBJ2-3; D not certain. CDR1 is SQVTM and CDR2 is ANQGSEA in the germline V gene. V lost 5 bases to trimming and J lost 5 bases, with 8 bases between them. This CDR3 comprises 11 residues. CDR3 coding DNA: TGCAGCGTTATCGTGATAGATACGCAGTATTTT. Protein sequence: CSVIVIDTQYF.

The chain is built from TRBV13 and TRBJ2-1; possible D gene TRBD2, 6 bases. The CDR3 is made up of 15 amino acids. The germline CDR1 and CDR2 sequences are PRHDT and FYEKMQ (reference sequence). Trimming removed 5 bases at V and 8 bases at J, with 19 bases between. The CDR3 DNA is TGTGCCAGCAGCCCATACGAAGGAGGGAAAGATGAGCAGTTCTTC. It is translated as CASSPYEGGKDEQFF.

This clonotype was seen more than once but under ten times. This chain uses TRBV14 with TRBJ2-7; the D gene is possibly TRBD1 (5 bases). Germline CDR1 reads SGHDN; CDR2 reads FVKESK. There are 14 residues in the CDR3. The V end was cut by 3 bases, the J end by 6 bases, with 15 bases between. The CDR3 DNA reads as TGTGCCAGCAGCCAGGCTTTTGGGGCGCCCGAGCAGTACTTC. This encodes CASSQAFGAPEQYF.

This clonotype showed up many times. The chain carries TRBV21-1 and TRBJ2-1; the DNA was not compared with TRBD1, the D call given in the table. TRBV21-1 is flagged as a pseudogene. CDR3 length: 15 residues. The CDR3 DNA is TGTGCCAGTTGGATCGAGAGGGGCCGTTGGAATGAGCAGTTCTTC. Its translation is CASWIERGRWNEQFF.

This clonotype turned up a few times. CDR3 sequence (DNA): TGTGCCAGCAGCCAAGATCTCGGAGGGTTCCCCTACGAGCAGTACTTC. Its translation is CASSQDLGGFPYEQYF. The V call is TRBV3-2, the J call TRBJ2-7. TRBV3-2 is an annotated pseudogene. This CDR3 comprises 16 residues.

This clonotype was detected once. The rearrangement links TRBV19 to TRBJ2-7, with D unresolved. This CDR3 comprises 15 residues. Germline assignment: CDR1 LNHDA and CDR2 SQIVND (reference sequence). V lost 2 bases to trimming and J lost 0 bases, with 11 bases between them. The CDR3 spells CASSISAGLSYEQYF. The CDR3 coding sequence is TGTGCCAGTAGTATAAGCGCCGGGCTCTCCTACGAGCAGTACTTC.

This clonotype was counted between two and nine times. One end of the junction fails to match germline, which may point to a read error. The chain links TRBV12-3 or TRBV12-4 to TRBJ1-2; perhaps TRBD1 as D (5 bases). This CDR3 contains 9 residues. The CDR3 bases are TGTGCCAGCAGTTTAGGAGGGGACTTC. Its protein is CASSLGGDF.

The chain is built from TRBV11-1 and TRBJ2-7; a weak D match, TRBD2 (5 bases). Germline CDR1 SGHAT, CDR2 FQDESV (reference sequence). The V and J ends lost 2 bases and 0 bases respectively, with 11 bases between them. CDR3 size: 15 residues. The CDR3 nucleotides are TGTGCCAGCAGCTTATTTTCGGCGGGCTCCTACGAGCAGTACTTC. This translates into CASSLFSAGSYEQYF.

For this clonotype: A read error may explain this, as a much larger clone is one base away. The missing conserved phenylalanine or tryptophan at the end of this CDR3 makes a read error likely. Here the CDR3 DNA reads TGCAGCGTTGAATTCCGACGGGACCACTATGGCTACACCCTC. Translating it yields CSVEFRRDHYGYTL. The chain is built from TRBV29-1 and TRBJ1-2; D might be TRBD1 (5 bases). The ends were cut back, 2 bases at V and 3 bases at J, with 13 bases in the middle. Germline values: CDR1 SQVTM, CDR2 ANQGSEA. The CDR3 loop spans 14 amino acids.

This clonotype showed up just a few times. The V gene is TRBV7-9, the J gene TRBJ2-1; 12 bases map to TRBD1. CDR3 length: 15 amino acids. J gave up 7 bases and V 5 bases, and 6 bases lay outside the gene matches. In germline, CDR1 is SEHNR, CDR2 FQNEAQ (reference sequence). DNA for the CDR3: TGTGCCAGCAGCCCGGGACAGGGGGCTGATAATGAGCAGTTCTTC. This sequence encodes CASSPGQGADNEQFF.

The V and J genes are TRBV6-5 and TRBJ2-5, with 12 nucleotides matching TRBD2. Trimming at V came to 5 bases and at J to 4 bases, leaving 5 bases not matched to a gene. This CDR3 spans 15 amino acids. Germline-derived CDR1 and CDR2 are MNHEY and SVGAGI. The CDR3 spells CASSASSGGGETQYF. In nucleotides, the CDR3 is TGTGCCAGCAGTGCGTCTAGCGGGGGGGGAGAGACCCAGTACTTC.

As regards this clonotype: This may stem from a read error, because a much larger clone lies one nucleotide away. This chain uses TRBV30 with TRBJ1-3; D is unresolved. V was trimmed by 0 bases and J by 0 bases, leaving 12 bases between them. This CDR3 spans 16 amino acids. Germline assignment: CDR1 GTSNPN and CDR2 SVGIG (reference sequence). CDR3 protein: CAWSVRMGSSGNTIYF. The CDR3 DNA reads as TGTGCCTGGAGTGTACGGATGGGAAGCTCTGGAAACACCATATATTTT.

This clonotype has more than one count but fewer than ten. The chain couples TRBV10-3 to TRBJ1-5; 9 bases align to TRBD1. CDR1 ENHRY and CDR2 SYGVKD come from the germline V gene. The ends lost 11 bases at V and 6 bases at J; junction bases unmatched: 11. The CDR3 runs to 14 residues. CDR3 in amino acids: CAASPGTGTQPQHF. The CDR3 bases are TGTGCCGCCTCCCCCGGGACAGGGACTCAGCCCCAGCATTTT.

This sequence joins TRBV7-9 and TRBJ2-2; D uncertain. Looked up from germline, CDR1 is SEHNR and CDR2 is FQNEAQ (reference sequence). Trimming pared 7 bases from V and 4 bases from J, leaving 10 bases between. This CDR3 is built from 13 residues. CDR3 loop: CASTGTGTGELFF. The CDR3 DNA sequence: TGTGCCAGCACCGGAACGGGCACCGGGGAGCTGTTTTTT.

In its sample, this clonotype was seen many times. CDR3 coding DNA: TGCGCCAGCAGCCCGGGACAGGGTCTGAGCGAGCAGTACTTC. Amino acids: CASSPGQGLSEQYF. The chain couples TRBV5-1 to TRBJ2-7; 9 bases align to TRBD1. CDR1 and CDR2 (germline): SGHRS, YFSETQ. The J segment lost 6 bases and the V segment lost 4 bases, leaving 8 bases of the junction unmatched. This CDR3 region has 14 residues. Full variable domain (rest looked up from reference TRBV5-1 and TRBJ2-7): KAGVTQTPRYLIKTRGQQVTLSCSPISGHRSVSWYQQTPGQGLQFLFEYFSETQRNKGNFPGRFSGRQFSNSRSEMNVSTLELGDSALYLCASSPGQGLSEQYFGPGTRLTVT.

This clonotype was picked up many times. The chain employs TRBV5-8 and TRBJ1-4; maybe TRBD1 (5 bases). V was cut by 0 bases and J by 0 bases, with 6 bases left in between. CDR3 length: 15 residues. The V gene's germline CDR1 is SGHTS and CDR2 YDEGEE. The CDR3 protein is CASSLGRATNEKLFF. CDR3 DNA: TGTGCCAGCAGCTTGGGCAGGGCAACTAATGAAAAACTGTTTTTT. The full variable domain, its missing parts supplied by reference TRBV5-8 and TRBJ1-4, is EAGVTQSPTHLIKTRGQQATLRCSPISGHTSVYWYQQALGLGLQFLLWYDEGEERNRGNFPPRFSGRQFPNYSSELNVNALELEDSALYLCASSLGRATNEKLFFGSGTQLSVL.

The rearrangement uses TRBV5-6 and TRBJ1-2, with no clear D. Germline V gene lookup returns CDR1 SGHDT and CDR2 YYEEEE. The length of the CDR3 is 14 residues. The V end lost 1 base, the J end lost 4 bases, and 11 bases lay between the germline ends. In DNA, the CDR3 is TGTGCCAGCAGCTTGACCCGACCAACCTATGGCTACACCTTC. Its translation is CASSLTRPTYGYTF.

The chain links TRBV7-9 to TRBJ2-7; 8 positions match TRBD1. Germline assignment: CDR1 SEHNR and CDR2 FQNEAQ (reference sequence). The CDR3 has 16 residues. The trim removed 1 base at V and 2 bases at J, leaving 7 bases unmatched. CDR3 nucleotide sequence: TGTGCCAGCAGCTTAGACCGGGACAGGAGAACCTACGAGCAGTACTTC. Translation gives CASSLDRDRRTYEQYF.

The chain carries TRBV7-6 and TRBJ2-7; 7 bases fit TRBD2. The CDR3 consists of 17 residues. After removal of 1 base from V and 5 bases from J, the junction contained 14 bases not matched to a gene. Germline values: CDR1 SGHVS, CDR2 FNYEAQ. This CDR3 reads CASSLGFAGERGNEQYF. Here the CDR3 DNA reads TGTGCCAGCAGCTTAGGTTTTGCGGGGGAAAGGGGTAACGAGCAGTACTTC.